This TCR beta chain was profiled in a study of neurological immune-mediated disorders (dated by TCRdb to between 2017 and 2020). General notes on the study: Using UMI-based sequencing, the study compared peripheral blood TCR-beta repertoires from patients with HTLV-I-associated myelopathy (HAM/TSP), patients with multiple sclerosis, and healthy controls. The roughly 110 TCR-beta libraries covered PBMC samples along with longitudinal samples, technical triplicates, and paired sorted CD4+ and CD8+ T-cell subsets. Each longitudinal HAM/TSP and healthy donor was sampled at 3 time-points spaced at roughly 3-40 month intervals. The cohort comprised 60 to 75 subjects: about 15 HAM/TSP patients, approximately 34 multiple sclerosis patients and 20 or so healthy controls.

A note on this clonotype: No cognate antigen has been identified for it. Nothing much larger sits one base from this clone, and base qualities are not available.

The germline V gene specifies KGHDR as CDR1 and SFDVKD as CDR2. Compared with germline, V lacks 0 bases and J lacks 0 bases; bases without a gene match: 4. Spanning cysteine to phenylalanine, the CDR3 consists of 17 amino acids. Only CDR3 DNA remains: 51 bases, in frame from the first base. cDNA was synthesized by template-switch 5'RACE using a primer with a 10-nucleotide random unique molecular identifier that tagged each TCR transcript. Every sequencing run yielded over 190 million TCR-beta sequences covering 15-18 subjects. Total RNA was extracted with the RNeasy kit. TCR-beta VDJ regions were amplified with primers for the TCR constant region and the 5'RACE anchor, using the KAPA Real-time Library Amplification kit. Sample indexes and Illumina adaptors were added in a first PCR, and a second PCR then increased library yield. After Ampure bead purification, the roughly 650 bp TCR product was size-selected on a 2% E-gel SizeSelection system. Library quality was checked on a Bioanalyzer, concentration was measured with Qubit, and libraries were quantified with the Kapa Library Quantification kit before pooling. Libraries were sequenced paired-end 2 x 150 bp on an Illumina HiSeq 2500. To increase sequence diversity, roughly 24-30% phiX was spiked into each library pool. Regarding the original processing steps: The quality-filtered reads were processed with the UMI-based MiGEC pipeline, whose error correction step removed more than 90% of the raw TCR sequences. IMGT germline references were used for aligning VDJ genes, and each clonotype was defined as a unique CDR3 amino acid sequence together with its V-J genes. Clonal expansion, Shannon diversity and CDR3 relatedness were evaluated with VDJtools (CalcPairwiseDistances, ClusterSamples), while phylogenetic trees were built in CLCbio workbench. A clone was classed as expanded if it had 8 or more unique UMIs, a cutoff based on coefficient-of-variation modelling across technical triplicates. TCRdb handled the public reads itself, with Q25 trimming in fastp and clone calling in MiXCR, and kept productive beta chains. Records with the same CDR3 protein are collapsed into one entry carrying the most frequent genes and DNA. TCRdb's processing, not the authors' own work, is the source of the V and J calls. The sample table shows tens of thousands of distinct CDR3 sequences, and around 13% are seen once. Around 2.3% of the sample comes from the top ten.

What this sample's time point label stands for: longitudinal time-point 2. Healthy controls were blood bank volunteers in Maryland, USA. For unsorted PBMC libraries, 2 million PBMCs were used after storage in RNAlater at -80 degrees C until RNA extraction. PBMCs were separated from peripheral blood using Ficoll-Hypaque density gradient centrifugation and then cryopreserved in liquid nitrogen. Study-wide conclusions, independent of this receptor: Across subjects, expanded clones never shared an identical CDR3 amino acid sequence, which suggests that the TCR-beta repertoires in every group were private. TCR clonal expansion was greatest in HAM/TSP patients and smallest in MS patients, who ranked below even healthy controls.

The sequenced sample consisted of PBMCs. This clonotype originated in a woman aged 40-49 years in good health. The chain was built from TRBV24-1 and TRBJ2-3; 8 middle bases align to TRBD2. The CDR3 here reads CATSDLQRGGSTDTQYF. The nucleotide sequence is TGTGCCACCAGTGATTTGCAACGGGGGGGTAGCACAGATACGCAGTATTTT.